The 13 T cell receptor beta chains below all came from one sample that was sequenced in a study of cytomegalovirus exposure and HLA in healthy donors. PCR used 60 Vbeta primers and 13 Jbeta primers. The assay was immunoSEQ multiplex PCR, and TCRdb's table has in-frame clones only and misses some. There are 130,000 to 150,000 clones in the sample; 75% to 80% occur only once, and around 3.7% lies in the top ten. The sample taken for sequencing was PBMCs. The receptors were gathered from a young man in good health and CMV-seronegative.

The chain links TRBV30 to TRBJ1-4, with 7 bases fitting TRBD1. Losses at the gene ends were 5 bases for V and 8 bases for J; bases not matched to a gene: 8. The CDR3 totals 13 residues. The germline CDR1 and CDR2 sequences are GTSNPN and SVGIG (reference sequence). Here the CDR3 reads CAWARDRGEKLFF. CDR3 bases: TGTGCCTGGGCCCGGGACAGAGGGGAAAAACTGTTTTTT. Together with reference TRBV30 and TRBJ1-4, the CDR3 gives the full variable domain: SQTIHQWPATLVQPVGSPLSLECTVEGTSNPNLYWYRQAAGRGLQLLFYSVGIGQISSEVPQNLSASRPQDRQFILSSKKLLLSDSGFYLCAWARDRGEKLFFGSGTQLSVL.

The genes are TRBV28 and TRBJ2-7; 7 positions agree with TRBD1. CDR1 is MDHEN and CDR2 is SYDVKM in the germline V gene. This CDR3 has 14 residues. Trimming at V came to 4 bases and at J to 1 base, leaving 4 bases not matched to a gene. The CDR3 reads CASSYLQGSYEQYF. The CDR3 DNA follows: TGTGCCAGCAGTTACTTACAGGGGTCCTACGAGCAGTACTTC.

The chain recombines TRBV7-3 with TRBJ2-3, with 7 positions matching TRBD2. V shed 5 bases, J shed 0 bases, and the junction held 8 bases outside the gene matches. The CDR3 spans 16 residues. From germline, CDR1 is SGHTA and CDR2 FQGTGA. CDR3 nucleotide sequence: TGTGCCAGCAGCAGACTGGGGGGGTCTAGCACAGATACGCAGTATTTT. It is translated as CASSRLGGSSTDTQYF.

The rearrangement links TRBV18 to TRBJ2-7; D possibly corresponds to TRBD2 (6 bases). V lost 2 bases to trimming and J lost 3 bases, with 14 bases between them. The CDR3 totals 15 residues. Germline values: CDR1 KGHSH, CDR2 LQKENI. The CDR3 protein is CASSPRRDGFYEQYF. In DNA, the CDR3 is TGTGCCAGCTCACCAAGGCGGGACGGATTCTACGAGCAGTACTTC.

Only a few counts were recorded for this clone. The V and J genes are TRBV30 and TRBJ2-1; 7 nucleotides match TRBD2. The CDR3 has 15 amino acids. The germline gives CDR1 GTSNPN, CDR2 SVGIG (reference sequence). V gave up 6 bases and J gave up 0 bases; unmatched junction bases: 8. CDR3 region: CACSSGAPSYNEQFF. CDR3 bases: TGTGCCTGTTCAAGCGGGGCCCCCTCCTACAATGAGCAGTTCTTC. The full variable domain, in which reference TRBV30 and TRBJ2-1 provide the parts outside the CDR3, is SQTIHQWPATLVQPVGSPLSLECTVEGTSNPNLYWYRQAAGRGLQLLFYSVGIGQISSEVPQNLSASRPQDRQFILSSKKLLLSDSGFYLCACSSGAPSYNEQFFGPGTRLTVL.

The V gene is TRBV14, the J gene TRBJ2-7, with 10 bases lining up with TRBD1. The CDR3 totals 16 residues. V lost 3 bases, J lost 6 bases, and 11 bases stayed unmatched. Germline V gives CDR1 SGHDN, CDR2 FVKESK. CDR3 in DNA: TGTGCCAGCAGCCATGGTATGGGACAGGGGAGAAGCGAGCAGTACTTC. This gives the protein CASSHGMGQGRSEQYF. Combining the CDR3 with reference TRBV14 and TRBJ2-7 gives the whole variable domain EAGVTQFPSHSVIEKGQTVTLRCDPISGHDNLYWYRRVMGKEIKFLLHFVKESKQDESGMPNNRFLAERTGGTYSTLKVQPAELEDSGVYFCASSHGMGQGRSEQYFGPGTRLTVT.

V is TRBV4-2 and J is TRBJ2-1, with TRBD2 identical over 12 bases. After removal of 1 base from V and 4 bases from J, the junction contained 5 bases not matched to a gene. The CDR3 contains 17 residues. Germline lookup yields CDR1 LGHNA and CDR2 YNFKEQ. The CDR3 nucleotides read TGTGCCAGCAGCCAAGGGACTAGCGGGATCCTATACAATGAGCAGTTCTTC. Translated: CASSQGTSGILYNEQFF.

On this clone: A read error may account for a junction end that differs from germline. The chain combines TRBV19 with TRBJ2-5, with 9 bases matching TRBD1. There are 15 residues in the CDR3. Germline V gene data show CDR1 as LNHDA and CDR2 as SQIVND (reference sequence). The DNA for the CDR3 is TGTGCCAGTGGTATGGGACAGGGCGTGCAGGAGACCCAGTACTTC. Its translation is CASGMGQGVQETQYF.

The chain joins TRBV28 to TRBJ1-2; 7 bases map to TRBD1. Trimming removed 11 bases from V and 8 bases from J; junction bases left unmatched: 11. This CDR3 is built from 12 residues. CDR1 and CDR2 (germline): MDHEN, SYDVKM. The CDR3 loop reads CAGLGRQGGYTF. The CDR3 region has the DNA TGTGCCGGCCTGGGTCGACAGGGCGGCTACACCTTC.

This clone was counted between two and nine times. The rearrangement joins TRBV7-9 to TRBJ2-2; 12 nucleotides match TRBD2. The CDR3 sequence is 17 residues long. With V trimmed by 5 bases and J by 6 bases, 10 bases remained unmatched. The germline CDR1 and CDR2 sequences are SEHNR and FQNEAQ (reference sequence). CDR3 DNA: TGTGCCAGCAGCCGGCTTGTGGGACTAGCGGGCCCCGGGGAGCTGTTTTTT. This translates into CASSRLVGLAGPGELFF.

The V call is TRBV30, the J call TRBJ2-3; TRBD2 might be the D (5 bases). The V end lost 3 bases, the J end lost 3 bases, and 22 bases lay between the germline ends. The CDR3 loop spans 17 amino acids. Germline assignment: CDR1 GTSNPN and CDR2 SVGIG (reference sequence). The CDR3 spells CAWSPPRKWRLTDTQYF. The CDR3, as DNA: TGTGCCTGGAGCCCCCCCCGGAAATGGCGACTAACAGATACGCAGTATTTT. Drawing the rest from reference TRBV30 and TRBJ2-3, the complete variable domain is SQTIHQWPATLVQPVGSPLSLECTVEGTSNPNLYWYRQAAGRGLQLLFYSVGIGQISSEVPQNLSASRPQDRQFILSSKKLLLSDSGFYLCAWSPPRKWRLTDTQYFGPGTRLTVL.

The V and J genes are TRBV5-6 and TRBJ1-2, with 10 bases fitting TRBD1. The V and J ends lost 4 bases and 4 bases, in that order; junction bases with no gene match: 4. This CDR3 has 14 amino acids. Germline V lookup: CDR1 SGHDT, CDR2 YYEEEE. The CDR3 loop is CASSMDRGVYGYTF. The CDR3 DNA reads as TGTGCCAGCAGCATGGACAGGGGGGTCTATGGCTACACCTTC.

The V and J genes are TRBV6-5 and TRBJ2-7, with D possibly being TRBD2 (6 bases). This CDR3 is 15 amino acids long. Germline loops: CDR1 MNHEY, CDR2 SVGAGI. Trimming cost V 2 bases and J 2 bases, with 13 bases left between them. The CDR3 protein is CASSYTSGRTYEQYF. The CDR3 DNA follows: TGTGCCAGCAGTTACACGTCAGGGAGGACCTACGAGCAGTACTTC.